This T cell receptor (beta chain) emerged from a study of T cells in Graves' hyperthyroidism and ophthalmopathy. Study findings and constraints: Ophthalmopathy, which appeared later, was predicted by the model a median 6.5 months before onset.

RNA transcripts yielded amplified TCR beta CDR3 regions. HTBI primers were employed in a first-round RT-PCR of the TCR CDR3. TCRdb passed the multiplex PCR reads through MiXCR, listing each CDR3 protein once. The top ten hold roughly a fifth of the sample, which has more than 300,000 distinct CDR3 sequences, around 13% seen once. There are many counts of this clonotype. Its antigen remains unidentified. Diagnostic decisions used clinical symptoms, serum thyroxine and TRAb, thyroid ultrasound and orbital computed tomography. Each 10 ml fresh peripheral blood draw supplied the PBMCs. Germline V gene sequence: CDR1 SEHNR, CDR2 FQNEAQ (reference sequence). The CDR3 is 13 amino acids. V lost 5 bases, J lost 4 bases, and 2 bases stayed unmatched.

This TCR derives from a woman aged 25 to 39 with Graves' ophthalmopathy. The sequenced material came from blood. The chain links TRBV7-9 to TRBJ2-5, with 9 bases that match TRBD1. The chain's CDR3 is CASSTGGRETQYF. In nucleotides, the CDR3 is TGTGCCAGCAGCACAGGGGGCAGAGAGACCCAGTACTTC.